This is a list of T cell receptor beta chains from one sample in a study of CD8+ T cells in alopecia areata. Data came from immunoSEQ multiplex PCR; TCRdb stores just in-frame clones and leaves some out. Found here are around 300,000 clones, 60% of them singletons; the top ten hold roughly 0.93%. The specimen comprised CD4+ T cells sorted from blood, sampled at approximately week 51, from a patient treated with tofacitinib. Source of these receptors: a human donor with alopecia areata. Each CDR3 is given with its conserved first and last residue. D genes are given only for firm matches. Clone size appears in some rows only: once, few, many, or a class for an expanded clone.

v_call,d_call,clone_size,j_call,cdr3_aa,cdr3_nt
TRBV5-6,-,few,TRBJ1-3,CASSLYGLGNTIYF,TGTGCCAGCAGCTTGTATGGGTTGGGAAACACCATATATTTT
TRBV29-1,-,-,TRBJ2-5,CTAGRREETQYF,TGCACGGCAGGCAGGCGGGAAGAGACCCAGTACTTC
TRBV6-5,-,-,TRBJ2-7,CASSLGTGAYEQYF,TGTGCCAGCAGTTTGGGGACGGGCGCCTACGAGCAGTACTTC
TRBV4-2,TRBD2,-,TRBJ2-5,CASSQDGLADETQYF,TGTGCCAGCAGCCAAGATGGACTAGCTGATGAGACCCAGTACTTC
TRBV29-1,TRBD1,-,TRBJ1-1,CSTWTGLEAFF,TGTAGCACCTGGACAGGACTAGAAGCTTTCTTT
TRBV29-1,TRBD2,-,TRBJ2-2,CSVEPALAGTGELFF,TGCAGCGTTGAGCCTGCACTAGCGGGCACCGGGGAGCTGTTTTTT
TRBV5-1,-,-,TRBJ1-2,CASSLGGTLNYGYTF,TGCGCCAGCAGCTTGGGAGGGACACTGAACTATGGCTACACCTTC
TRBV6-5,TRBD1,-,TRBJ1-1,CASRFHRGSNAEAFF,TGTGCCAGCAGATTTCACAGGGGGTCGAACGCTGAAGCTTTCTTT
TRBV2,-,-,TRBJ1-1,CASSRTVQAFF,TGTGCCAGCAGCCGGACAGTTCAGGCTTTCTTT
TRBV29-1,-,-,TRBJ1-1,CSATWGGIGNTEAFF,TGCAGCGCAACGTGGGGAGGAATTGGGAACACTGAAGCTTTCTTT
TRBV5-6,-,few,TRBJ2-7,CASSLAPAEQYF,TGTGCCAGCAGCTTAGCGCCGGCTGAGCAGTACTTC
TRBV30,-,-,TRBJ1-1,CAWGGTTEAFF,TGTGCCTGGGGGGGAACCACTGAAGCTTTCTTT
TRBV7-2,TRBD2,many,TRBJ2-1,CASSLQAGGLNEQFF,TGTGCCAGCAGCTTACAAGCGGGGGGCCTCAATGAGCAGTTCTTC
TRBV4-2,TRBD2,-,TRBJ2-1,CASSQENVAGVEQFF,TGTGCCAGCAGCCAAGAGAACGTGGCGGGGGTTGAGCAGTTCTTC
TRBV4-3,-,-,TRBJ1-1,CASGQKVGTAEAFF,TGCGCCAGCGGTCAGAAGGTCGGAACCGCTGAAGCTTTCTTT
TRBV4-2,-,once,TRBJ1-2,CASSPNRGPQGYTF,TGTGCCAGCAGCCCGAACCGGGGACCACAGGGCTACACCTTC
TRBV6-5,-,-,TRBJ2-3,CASSVGPASTDTQYF,TGTGCCAGCAGTGTAGGACCGGCTAGCACAGATACGCAGTATTTT